A selection of T cell receptor beta chains follows, all from one sample in a study of PD-1 blockade in classical Hodgkin lymphoma. Data came from immunoSEQ multiplex PCR; TCRdb stores just in-frame clones and leaves some out. This sample has roughly 50,000 clones, with over 70% found just once. Material: peripheral blood mononuclear cells (PBMCs), obtained before the second cycle of nivolumab. Receptor source: a human donor with classical Hodgkin lymphoma. Each CDR3 is given with its conserved first and last residue. Fields, in order: clone size, V gene, J gene, D gene, CDR3 DNA, CDR3 protein. A D gene is named only where the DNA matches it firmly. Clone size is not always given. Where it is, it says once, few, many or a class for expanded clones.

NA,TRBV11-3,TRBJ1-1,NA,TGTGCCAGCAGAGTGGGCGCGAGTTCCACTGAAGCTTTCTTT,CASRVGASSTEAFF
NA,TRBV6-5,TRBJ2-4,NA,TGTGCCAGCAGTTACAGGGAAGGGAACATTCAGTACTTC,CASSYREGNIQYF
NA,TRBV9,TRBJ1-2,NA,TGTGCCAGCAGCCCCCGGGGGCGGGATGGCTACACCTTC,CASSPRGRDGYTF
NA,TRBV27,TRBJ2-3,NA,TGTGCCAGCAGTAGGGGGGGGTACACAGATACGCAGTATTTT,CASSRGGYTDTQYF
NA,TRBV7-2,TRBJ2-7,NA,TGTGCCAGCAGCTTCTACGACGGCTCCTACGAGCAGTACTTC,CASSFYDGSYEQYF
NA,TRBV7-2,TRBJ1-1,TRBD1,TGTGCCAGCAGCTTAGACCCCGGGACAGGAGAAGCTTTCTTT,CASSLDPGTGEAFF
once,TRBV11-2,TRBJ2-2,NA,TGTGCCAGCAGCTTAGGCCAGAACACCGGGGAGCTGTTTTTT,CASSLGQNTGELFF
NA,TRBV13,TRBJ1-2,TRBD1,TGTGCCAGCAGCCCAGCGGGACAGGGACTCCGTGGCTACACCTTC,CASSPAGQGLRGYTF
NA,TRBV6-5,TRBJ2-7,TRBD1,TGTGCCAGCACAGGGACAGGGGGCTACGAGCAGTACTTC,CASTGTGGYEQYF
NA,TRBV28,TRBJ2-4,TRBD1,TGTGCCAGCAGCCAACAGGGGGCCAAAAACATTCAGTACTTC,CASSQQGAKNIQYF
NA,TRBV19,TRBJ2-4,NA,TGTGCCAGTAACAGGGATGTGACCAAAAACATTCAGTACTTC,CASNRDVTKNIQYF
few,TRBV18,TRBJ1-5,TRBD1,TGTGCCAGCTCCCCCGGACAGGGTCGAAATCAGCCCCAGCATTTT,CASSPGQGRNQPQHF
NA,TRBV9,TRBJ2-7,TRBD2,TGTGCCAGCAGCACTAGCGGGGGAAACTACGAGCAGTACTTC,CASSTSGGNYEQYF
NA,TRBV27,TRBJ1-6,NA,TGTGCCAGCAGTCAGGGTTATAATTCACCCCTCCACTTT,CASSQGYNSPLHF
NA,TRBV9,TRBJ1-2,TRBD1,TGTGCCAGCAGCGTAGTGGCAGGGGGCTGGGCTACTGGCTACACCTTC,CASSVVAGGWATGYTF
NA,TRBV28,TRBJ1-3,NA,TGTGCCAGCAGTTTTTACGGGAGCTCTGGAAACACCATATATTTT,CASSFYGSSGNTIYF
NA,TRBV27,TRBJ2-1,TRBD1,TGTGCCAGCAGTTTAAAGGGGGCTCCTAATGGCAATGAGCAGTTCTTC,CASSLKGAPNGNEQFF
NA,TRBV14,TRBJ2-3,TRBD2,TGTGCCAGCAGCCAAGATGGGGCACTAGCGCACACAGATACGCAGTATTTT,CASSQDGALAHTDTQYF
NA,TRBV7-9,TRBJ2-1,TRBD2,TGTGCCAGCAGCCCGGGGGGGTTGTCCTACAATGAGCAGTTCTTC,CASSPGGLSYNEQFF
NA,TRBV11-2,TRBJ2-4,NA,TGTGCCAGCAGCTTAGTACCGGGGGCCAGGGCCAAAAACATTCAGTACTTC,CASSLVPGARAKNIQYF
NA,TRBV4-1,TRBJ2-7,NA,TGCGCCAGCAGCCAAGGTAGGGGCTTCTCCTACGAGCAGTACTTC,CASSQGRGFSYEQYF
NA,TRBV11-2,TRBJ1-5,NA,TGTGCCAGCAGCTTGGGACTCCACAGCAATCAGCCCCAGCATTTT,CASSLGLHSNQPQHF
once,TRBV7-9,TRBJ1-3,TRBD1,TGTGCCAGCAGCCGCGGGACAGCTGGAAACACCATATATTTT,CASSRGTAGNTIYF
few,TRBV27,TRBJ1-4,NA,TGTGCCAGCAGTACACAGGCGGCGATTAATGAAAAACTGTTTTTT,CASSTQAAINEKLFF
NA,TRBV29-1,TRBJ1-5,NA,TGCAGCGTTAGGACGGACCTCAATCAGCCCCAGCATTTT,CSVRTDLNQPQHF
few,TRBV5-6,TRBJ2-7,NA,TGTGCCAGCAGCCCCGGACAGATACTCTCCTACGAGCAGTACTTC,CASSPGQILSYEQYF
once,TRBV28,TRBJ1-6,NA,TGTGCCAGCACCTTGGCAACCTATAATTCACCCCTCCACTTT,CASTLATYNSPLHF
NA,TRBV5-4,TRBJ1-2,TRBD1,TGTGCCAGCAGCGCAGGACAGGCTGGCTACACCTTC,CASSAGQAGYTF
NA,TRBV6-6,TRBJ1-1,NA,TGTGCCAGCGGGTTAAGGGGAAACACTGAAGCTTTCTTT,CASGLRGNTEAFF
NA,TRBV6-6,TRBJ1-1,TRBD1,TGTGCCAGCAGTAGGGGACAGGGGGCAGGGAACACTGAAGCTTTCTTT,CASSRGQGAGNTEAFF
NA,TRBV7-8,TRBJ2-7,TRBD2,TGTGCCAGCAGCCCCGAGGGTAGCGGGAGAGCGGGCGAGCAGTACTTC,CASSPEGSGRAGEQYF
NA,TRBV5-5,TRBJ2-5,TRBD2,TGTGCCAGCAGCTTGGTAGCTAGCGGGTACCAAGAGACCCAGTACTTC,CASSLVASGYQETQYF